This record covers a single T cell receptor beta chain. The target antigen is unknown. CDR1 and CDR2 (germline): LGHNA, YNFKEQ. This CDR3 spans 16 amino acids. Trimming stripped 4 bases from V and 1 base from J, with 16 bases between. The sample comes from a study of siplizumab effects on memory and regulatory T cells. Study-wide results and limits: Naive T cells appeared more varied than memory cells and looked like key alloresponse contributors. Researchers could map only a minor fraction of alloreactive clones to unstimulated subsets. On average, nearly 70% of mappable alloreactive CD4+ clones were Treg-derived under siplizumab, against about 25% in controls.

This table comes from immunoSEQ multiplex PCR, and its TCRdb copy is limited to in-frame clones, with some not included. The repertoire holds about 56,000 clones, with just over 95% as singletons. Sequencing was performed on naive CD8+ T cells sorted from blood. The V gene is TRBV4-2, the J gene TRBJ2-5, with D maybe TRBD2 (5 bases). This clonotype originated in a human donor in good health. In DNA, the CDR3 is TGTGCCAGCAGCCCTGGAAGCCTAGGACTCCAAGAGACCCAGTACTTC. Amino acid sequence: CASSPGSLGLQETQYF.